The TCR beta chain under discussion was sequenced for a study of tumor and adjacent non-tumor tissue in lung cancer. At the level of the study: Each sample yielded 3.5 million to 5 million productive TCRbeta reads on average. Study-level results: Compared with tumor, normal lung showed significantly lower TCR diversity. Shorter survival was associated with higher TCR diversity in tumors. In normal lung, the top 100 clones were significantly more dominant than in tumor.

TCRbeta libraries were built with three rounds of nested PCR, modified from ARM-PCR. One entry per CDR3 protein, called by TCRdb with MiXCR from the multiplex PCR reads. The data hold 75,000 to 95,000 distinct CDR3 sequences, with more than 75% observed a single time. The length of the CDR3 is 15 residues. Germline assignment: CDR1 MDHEN and CDR2 SYDVKM. V lost 6 bases, J lost 11 bases, and 14 bases stayed unmatched. Notes on this clonotype: Its antigen remains unidentified.

RNA was extracted from bulk tissue without any cell sorting. This non-tumor lung sample came from over 3 cm beyond the tumor edge. The specimen was distant non-tumor lung tissue. The receptor was isolated from a woman aged 50 to 65 with non-small cell lung cancer. The chain carries TRBV28 and TRBJ1-4; 8 nucleotides line up with TRBD1. The chain's CDR3 is CASSIPGQVFEKLFF. The CDR3 DNA is TGTGCCAGCAGCATCCCGGGACAGGTGTTTGAGAAACTGTTTTTT.